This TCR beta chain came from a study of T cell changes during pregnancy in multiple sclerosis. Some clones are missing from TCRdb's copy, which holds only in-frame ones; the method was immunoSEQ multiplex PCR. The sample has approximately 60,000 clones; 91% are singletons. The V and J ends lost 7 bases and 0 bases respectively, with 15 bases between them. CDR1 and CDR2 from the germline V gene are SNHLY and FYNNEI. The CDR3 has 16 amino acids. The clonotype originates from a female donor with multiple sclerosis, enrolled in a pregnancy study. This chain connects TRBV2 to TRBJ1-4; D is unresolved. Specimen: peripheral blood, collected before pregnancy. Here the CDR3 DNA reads TGTGCCAGCAACTCCCGCCCGGGTGCAACTAATGAAAAACTGTTTTTT. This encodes CASNSRPGATNEKLFF.